Listed below are T cell receptor beta chains from one sample, sequenced in a study of blood T cell repertoires in COVID-19. Assay used: immunoSEQ multiplex PCR; TCRdb lists only in-frame clones, some missing. Of 270,000 or so clones in the sample, 89% were seen once. Input material: peripheral blood. The receptors come from a woman between 40 and 50 years old who had recovered from COVID-19. CDR3s include the opening cysteine and the closing phenylalanine or tryptophan. A D gene is named only where the DNA matches it firmly. Where a row states a size, it is once, few, many or the class of an expanded clone; other rows omit it.

V gene: TRBV3-1/TRBV3-2
J gene: TRBJ2-1
clone size: NA
D gene: NA
CDR3 DNA: TGTGCCAGCACATTAACCGGGGAAGAGGAGCAGTTCTTC
CDR3 protein: CASTLTGEEEQFF

V gene: TRBV19
J gene: TRBJ2-2
clone size: NA
D gene: TRBD2
CDR3 DNA: TGTGCCAGTAGCCCACGACTAGCGGGAGGAGGAAGCACCGGGGAGCTGTTTTTT
CDR3 protein: CASSPRLAGGGSTGELFF

V gene: TRBV5-1
J gene: TRBJ1-1
clone size: NA
D gene: TRBD1
CDR3 DNA: TGCGCCAGCAGTTACAGGGGTAACACTGAAGCTTTCTTT
CDR3 protein: CASSYRGNTEAFF

V gene: TRBV10-3
J gene: TRBJ2-2
clone size: NA
D gene: NA
CDR3 DNA: TGTGCCATCAGTGTGGGCGACAACACCGGGGAGCTGTTTTTT
CDR3 protein: CAISVGDNTGELFF

V gene: TRBV7-3
J gene: TRBJ2-2
clone size: once
D gene: NA
CDR3 DNA: TGTGCCAGCAGCGGACAGAGTAACACCGGGGAGCTGTTTTTT
CDR3 protein: CASSGQSNTGELFF

V gene: TRBV5-1
J gene: TRBJ2-7
clone size: few
D gene: TRBD1
CDR3 DNA: TGCGCCAGCAGCTTGGCCTCCCTTAGCGACAGGGGCGACGAGCAGTACTTC
CDR3 protein: CASSLASLSDRGDEQYF

V gene: TRBV3-1/TRBV3-2
J gene: TRBJ1-3
clone size: NA
D gene: TRBD1
CDR3 DNA: TGTGCCAGCAGCCCGAACAGGGGGTCCGGAAACACCATATATTTT
CDR3 protein: CASSPNRGSGNTIYF

V gene: TRBV6-1
J gene: TRBJ2-7
clone size: NA
D gene: NA
CDR3 DNA: TGTGCCAGCAGTGAATATCCCGGGACCTACGAGCAGTACTTC
CDR3 protein: CASSEYPGTYEQYF

V gene: TRBV6-2/TRBV6-3
J gene: TRBJ2-7
clone size: NA
D gene: NA
CDR3 DNA: TGTGCCAGCAGCCGGACTCTTTACGAGCAGTACTTC
CDR3 protein: CASSRTLYEQYF

V gene: TRBV11-2
J gene: TRBJ2-7
clone size: NA
D gene: NA
CDR3 DNA: TGTGCCAGCAGCTTAGGAGACGGGACCTACGAGCAGTACTTC
CDR3 protein: CASSLGDGTYEQYF

V gene: TRBV5-1
J gene: TRBJ1-5
clone size: NA
D gene: TRBD1
CDR3 DNA: TGCGCCAGCAGCGTGGGGACAGGGGGCGCGGGGCAGCCCCAGCATTTT
CDR3 protein: CASSVGTGGAGQPQHF

V gene: TRBV10-3
J gene: TRBJ1-2
clone size: NA
D gene: NA
CDR3 DNA: TGTGCCATCAGTGAGTCCCCAGGGGAGGGCTACACCTTC
CDR3 protein: CAISESPGEGYTF

V gene: TRBV9
J gene: TRBJ1-1
clone size: NA
D gene: TRBD1
CDR3 DNA: TGTGCCAGCAGCGTGAGGGACAGGCCCACTGAAGCTTTCTTT
CDR3 protein: CASSVRDRPTEAFF

V gene: TRBV7-9
J gene: TRBJ2-5
clone size: once
D gene: TRBD2
CDR3 DNA: TGTGCCAGCAGCTTGATAGCGGGAGAAGGCCCAGAGACCCAGTACTTC
CDR3 protein: CASSLIAGEGPETQYF

V gene: TRBV7-9
J gene: TRBJ1-1
clone size: NA
D gene: TRBD1
CDR3 DNA: TGTGCCAGCAGCTGGGATCAGGGGGCGCGTACTGAAGCTTTCTTT
CDR3 protein: CASSWDQGARTEAFF

V gene: TRBV29-1
J gene: TRBJ1-4
clone size: NA
D gene: NA
CDR3 DNA: TGCAGCGTTGCCGGGACAACTAATGAAAAACTGTTTTTT
CDR3 protein: CSVAGTTNEKLFF

V gene: TRBV7-9
J gene: TRBJ2-7
clone size: NA
D gene: NA
CDR3 DNA: TGTGCCAGCAGCTTAGTAGACACCCGCTCCTACGAGCAGTACTTC
CDR3 protein: CASSLVDTRSYEQYF

V gene: TRBV30
J gene: TRBJ1-1
clone size: once
D gene: TRBD1
CDR3 DNA: TGTTTCGGGACAGTGAACACTGAAGCTTTCTTT
CDR3 protein: CFGTVNTEAFF

V gene: TRBV11-2
J gene: TRBJ1-2
clone size: NA
D gene: TRBD1
CDR3 DNA: TGTGCCAGCAGGGAACAGGGGTTGTCTGGCTACACCTTC
CDR3 protein: CASREQGLSGYTF

V gene: TRBV12-3/TRBV12-4
J gene: TRBJ2-2
clone size: NA
D gene: NA
CDR3 DNA: TGTGCCAGCAGAAAGACAGGATCCGGGGAGCTGTTTTTT
CDR3 protein: CASRKTGSGELFF

V gene: TRBV19
J gene: TRBJ1-4
clone size: NA
D gene: NA
CDR3 DNA: TGTGCCAGTATACCTCAGGGAGGTGAAAAACTGTTTTTT
CDR3 protein: CASIPQGGEKLFF

V gene: TRBV4-1
J gene: TRBJ2-6
clone size: NA
D gene: TRBD1
CDR3 DNA: TGCGCCAGCAGCCCACCCCGGGACAGAGACTCTGGGGCCAACGTCCTGACTTTC
CDR3 protein: CASSPPRDRDSGANVLTF

V gene: TRBV2
J gene: TRBJ2-2
clone size: NA
D gene: NA
CDR3 DNA: TGTGCCAGCAGTGAGTTCAGTTTGAGGACCGGGGAGCTGTTTTTT
CDR3 protein: CASSEFSLRTGELFF